A few counts support the clone carrying this T cell receptor (beta chain). These data originate in a study of blood T cell repertoires in COVID-19. Study-level background: Specimens from acute and convalescent COVID-19 originated in the United States, Italy and Spain. T cells, B-cell-depleted T cells, or PBMCs supplied cDNA or gDNA.

Original data processing: Counts of nucleated cells, estimated from reference gene primer amplification, were obtained. The data were produced by immunoSEQ multiplex PCR, yet TCRdb's version contains in-frame clones alone and is incomplete. V and J calls and clone size are given by that table; D and trimming were obtained from the DNA. The table records more than 200,000 clones, 84% of them present only once. The V and J ends lost 9 bases and 4 bases respectively, with 21 bases between them. The CDR3 is 15 residues long. Germline CDR1 is LNHDA and CDR2 is SQIVND (reference sequence). The V gene is TRBV19, the J gene TRBJ1-1; tentative D call: TRBD1 (5 bases). The sample taken for sequencing was peripheral blood. This sequence was found in a woman between 40 and 55 years old who had recovered from COVID-19. The CDR3 protein is CASRDVLQGSTEAFF. DNA of the CDR3: TGTGCCAGCCGTGACGTCCTCCAGGGAAGCACTGAAGCTTTCTTT.